This T cell receptor (beta chain) was observed in a study of regulatory T cells in long-lasting Graves disease. iRepertoire HTBI primers and Arm-PCR of CDR3 regions built TCR beta libraries. Each CDR3 protein is one row after TCRdb ran MiXCR on the multiplex PCR reads. This sample carries roughly 430,000 distinct CDR3 sequences, 15% to 20% of them seen once, and the ten largest clones take around a tenth. This CDR3 region has 15 residues. V dropped 6 bases and J dropped 2 bases, with 16 bases sitting between them. Per germline, CDR1 SNHLY and CDR2 FYNNEI. Time point in this sample: newly diagnosed GD, antithyroid drugs for less than 3 months. From PBMCs, RNA was extracted and then used to make the TCR library. American Thyroid Association guidelines were used to diagnose Graves' disease. Details on this clonotype: Since a much larger clone is just one base distant, this may be a read error.

This sample was shared with a second study, whose subject was T cells in Graves' hyperthyroidism and ophthalmopathy.

The rearrangement uses TRBV2 and TRBJ2-5; D uncertain. This material consisted of peripheral blood mononuclear cells (PBMCs), taken at new diagnosis, from a patient treated with antithyroid drugs. The TCR sequence derives from a woman aged 25 to 39 with Graves disease. CDR3 sequence (DNA): TGTGCCAGCAGAGCCGGGTCAGGTGTTCAAGAGACCCAGTACTTC. The encoded protein is CASRAGSGVQETQYF.